Listed below are T cell receptor beta chains from one sample, sequenced in a study of metastatic and nonmetastatic thyroid tumors. TCRdb reprocessed the PCR reads using MiXCR. The table has approximately 25,000 clones, around 14% seen once. Sequencing was carried out using blood. The source of these receptors is a male donor with papillary thyroid cancer or a benign thyroid nodule (not recorded which). Some clones in this sample may be carry-over from other donors' samples. Each CDR3 is given with its conserved first and last residue. Each record gives: CDR3 length, D gene, V gene, J gene, clone size, CDR3 protein, CDR3 DNA. The D gene is left open where the match is weak. Clone size is given for some rows only: seen once, a few or many times, or a class if the clone is expanded.

>15|TRBD1|TRBV5-4|TRBJ1-1|many
CASSFEGQGNTEAFF
TGTGCCAGCAGCTTCGAGGGACAGGGGAACACTGAAGCTTTCTTT
>12|.|TRBV29-1|TRBJ2-3|many
CSVEDLGDTQYF
TGCAGCGTTGAAGATCTGGGGGATACGCAGTATTTT
>15|TRBD2|TRBV5-5|TRBJ2-3|many
CASSLDGGATDTQYF
TGTGCCAGCAGCTTAGACGGGGGGGCCACAGATACGCAGTATTTT
>16|.|TRBV5-5|TRBJ1-5|many
CASSLKATLRNQPQHF
TGTGCCAGCAGCTTGAAAGCAACGCTACGAAATCAGCCCCAGCATTTT
>13|.|TRBV19|TRBJ1-1|many
CASSISRHTEAFF
TGTGCCAGTAGTATAAGCCGTCACACTGAAGCTTTCTTT
>14|.|TRBV30|TRBJ2-2|many
CAWQGRANTGELFF
TGTGCCTGGCAGGGGAGGGCGAACACCGGGGAGCTGTTTTTT
>15|TRBD1|TRBV5-4|TRBJ1-2|many
CASGQGQGIVDGYTF
TGTGCCAGCGGGCAGGGACAGGGGATTGTTGATGGCTACACCTTC
>14|.|TRBV11-1|TRBJ2-7|.
CASSSSRASYEQYF
TGTGCCAGCAGCTCGAGTAGGGCCTCCTACGAGCAGTACTTC
>14|.|TRBV11-3|TRBJ2-3|many
CASSPRDNTDTQYF
TGTGCCAGCAGCCCTCGGGACAACACAGATACGCAGTATTTT
>18|.|TRBV13|TRBJ2-6|many
CASSFLRLSGSGANVLTF
TGTGCCAGCAGCTTTTTGCGGCTGAGCGGCTCTGGGGCCAACGTCCTGACTTTC
>17|.|TRBV29-1|TRBJ2-1|many
CSVQGGRGISSYNEQFF
TGCAGCGTTCAAGGGGGGAGGGGGATCAGCTCCTACAATGAGCAGTTCTTC
>17|TRBD1|TRBV18|TRBJ1-1|many
CASSPYFETGGITEAFF
TGTGCCAGCTCACCATATTTCGAGACAGGGGGCATCACTGAAGCTTTCTTT
>16|.|TRBV5-6|TRBJ2-2|many
CASSFSGTGNTGELFF
TGTGCCAGCAGCTTCTCCGGGACTGGGAACACCGGGGAGCTGTTTTTT
>17|TRBD1|TRBV4-1|TRBJ1-2|.
CASSQGPIGTAAEGYTF
TGCGCCAGCAGCCAAGGTCCGATTGGGACAGCGGCAGAGGGCTACACCTTC
>14|.|TRBV10-3|TRBJ1-1|many
CAISELGGGTEAFF
TGTGCCATCAGTGAGCTGGGGGGGGGAACTGAAGCTTTCTTT
>17|TRBD1|TRBV6-1|TRBJ2-3|medium-sized
CASSEFSADRVTDTQYF
TGTGCCAGCAGTGAATTTTCCGCGGACAGGGTCACAGATACGCAGTATTTT
>17|.|TRBV3-1|TRBJ2-5|many
CASSQDVRRGSRETQYF
TGTGCCAGCAGCCAAGATGTCCGGAGAGGGTCGCGGGAGACCCAGTACTTC
>14|TRBD1|TRBV6-6|TRBJ2-1|few
CASSRTGGNDEQFF
TGTGCCAGCAGTAGGACAGGGGGTAACGATGAGCAGTTCTTC
>16|TRBD2|TRBV4-2|TRBJ2-3|many
CASSPLAGGATDTQYF
TGTGCCAGCAGCCCCTTAGCGGGAGGTGCCACAGATACGCAGTATTTT
>14|.|TRBV6-1|TRBJ2-2|few
CVSQGSSNTGELFF
TGTGTCAGCCAGGGGTCCTCGAACACCGGGGAGCTGTTTTTT
>14|.|TRBV7-9|TRBJ1-4|many
CASSPTDDNEKLFF
TGTGCCAGCAGCCCGACAGATGATAATGAAAAACTGTTTTTT
>15|.|TRBV6-2/TRBV6-3|TRBJ2-3|many
CASSRVFPTADTQYF
TGTGCCAGCAGTCGGGTGTTCCCGACGGCAGATACGCAGTATTTT
>15|.|TRBV28|TRBJ2-7|few
CASSSPGTIHCEQYF
TGTGCCAGCAGTTCGCCGGGGACAATCCACTGCGAGCAGTACTTC
>14|TRBD1|TRBV11-2|TRBJ2-7|medium-sized
CASSQPGQSYEQYF
TGTGCCAGCAGCCAACCGGGACAGTCCTACGAGCAGTACTTC
>11|.|TRBV2|TRBJ1-5|many
CASGGLQPQHF
TGTGCCAGCGGTGGCTTGCAGCCCCAGCATTTT
>15|.|TRBV9|TRBJ1-3|.
CSSRVVGSSGKTIYF
TGTTCCAGCAGGGTAGTAGGCAGTTCTGGAAAAACCATATATTTT
>15|TRBD2|TRBV6-4|TRBJ2-1|.
CASSDGLAGGNEQFF
TGTGCCAGCAGTGACGGACTAGCGGGAGGGAATGAGCAGTTCTTC
>10|.|TRBV29-1|TRBJ2-3|few
CSVSTDTQYF
TGCAGCGTTAGCACAGATACGCAGTATTTT
>16|.|TRBV3-1|TRBJ2-1|many
CASSQDYGISYNEQFF
TGTGCCAGCAGCCAAGACTATGGTATCTCCTACAATGAGCAGTTCTTC
>14|.|TRBV6-1|TRBJ2-7|many
CASSTSGLPYEQYF
TGTGCCAGCAGTACCTCGGGACTCCCCTACGAGCAGTACTTC
>15|.|TRBV27|TRBJ2-7|medium-sized
CASSLSLGTDYEQYF
TGTGCCAGCAGTTTATCGCTGGGGACTGACTACGAGCAGTACTTC
>10|.|TRBV20-1|TRBJ2-5|many
CSAFEETQYF
TGCAGTGCTTTCGAAGAGACCCAGTACTTC
>15|.|TRBV12-3/TRBV12-4|TRBJ2-1|.
CASSFWLVYYNEQFF
TGTGCCAGCAGTTTTTGGCTAGTGTACTACAATGAGCAGTTCTTC
>13|.|TRBV30|TRBJ2-6|many
CAWSEGGANVLTF
TGTGCCTGGAGTGAGGGGGGGGCCAACGTCCTGACTTTC
>12|.|TRBV6-4|TRBJ2-1|few
CASSSFANEQFF
TGTGCCAGCAGTAGTTTTGCGAATGAGCAGTTCTTC
>15|.|TRBV4-1|TRBJ2-7|many
CASSQDPGWVYEQYF
TGCGCCAGCAGCCAAGATCCAGGGTGGGTCTACGAGCAGTACTTC
>15|TRBD1|TRBV25-1|TRBJ2-1|many
CASSAGQGPYNEQFF
TGTGCCAGCAGTGCGGGACAGGGCCCCTACAATGAGCAGTTCTTC
>19|.|TRBV11-2|TRBJ2-6|.
CAISPFLPQYRTGANVLTF
TGTGCCATCAGCCCTTTTCTCCCCCAGTATAGGACTGGGGCCAACGTCCTGACTTTC
>12|TRBD1|TRBV11-2|TRBJ1-1|many
CASSFDRGEAFF
TGTGCCAGCAGCTTCGACAGGGGGGAAGCTTTCTTT
>15|TRBD1|TRBV25-1|TRBJ1-6|many
CASSERQGNGSPLHF
TGTGCCAGCAGTGAAAGACAGGGAAATGGTTCACCCCTCCACTTT
>14|.|TRBV5-1|TRBJ2-1|.
CASGLGFSYNEQFF
TGCGCCAGCGGCTTAGGGTTTTCCTACAATGAGCAGTTCTTC
>17|TRBD2|TRBV6-4|TRBJ2-2|many
CASSDSYTGGLTGELFF
TGTGCCAGCAGTGACTCGTACACGGGAGGACTTACCGGGGAGCTGTTTTTT
>14|TRBD1|TRBV2|TRBJ1-4|many
CASCRTGGNEKLFF
TGTGCCAGCTGTCGGACAGGGGGTAATGAAAAACTGTTTTTT
>15|TRBD2|TRBV6-1|TRBJ2-3|many
CASSRGGGGADTQYF
TGTGCCAGCAGTCGGGGGGGCGGGGGGGCAGATACGCAGTATTTT
>15|TRBD2|TRBV5-4|TRBJ2-7|many
CASSPKGLGIHEQYF
TGTGCCAGCAGCCCAAAGGGACTAGGTATCCACGAGCAGTACTTC
>14|.|TRBV20-1|TRBJ2-6|medium-sized
CSASGYSGANVLTF
TGCAGTGCTAGTGGTTACTCTGGGGCCAACGTCCTGACTTTC
>14|TRBD1|TRBV20-1|TRBJ2-7|many
CSAAQGQAIYEQYF
TGCAGTGCGGCCCAAGGACAGGCGATTTACGAGCAGTACTTC
>13|.|TRBV7-3|TRBJ1-1|medium-sized
CASSGSGPTEAFF
TGTGCCAGCAGCGGATCAGGGCCCACTGAAGCTTTCTTT